This T cell receptor (beta chain) was retrieved from a study of OX40 agonist ivuxolimab in advanced cancers. As for the study more broadly: Ivuxolimab, which targeted the costimulatory receptor OX40 (CD134), was an agonistic, fully human IgG2 monoclonal antibody. Intravenous ivuxolimab was administered to patients every 2 weeks at six dose levels: 0.01, 0.1, 0.3, 1.5, 3 and 10 mg/kg. Of the roughly 51 patients in dose escalation, around 19 had hepatocellular carcinoma, approximately 15 had melanoma, 9 had renal cell carcinoma and 9 had head and neck cancer. In the dose-escalation cohort, around four fifths of patients were male, and the mean age was roughly 60 years, with a range of roughly 23 to 85. Patients were allowed to have had prior anti-PD-1, anti-PD-L1 or anti-CTLA-4 therapy, and around 37% of the dose-escalation patients had previously received checkpoint inhibitors. Partial responses occurred in three dose-escalation patients: two with cutaneous melanoma and one with hepatocellular carcinoma. The point of sequencing TCRbeta in the periphery was to test whether ivuxolimab changed TCR sequence diversity and drove clonal T-cell expansion. The paper reports the monotherapy dose-escalation portion (N of about 54 patients) of the phase I ivuxolimab trial. Findings and caveats that apply to the study as a whole: Low levels of normalized T-cell clonal expansion were also shown by some nonresponding patients. The antigen specificity of the peripheral T cells that underwent clonal expansion was not determined. In the 0.1-3.0 mg/kg groups, partial responders had among the lowest normalized peripheral clonal expansion, particularly in CD8+ T cells. At doses from 0.1 to 3.0 mg/kg, clonal expansion was seen in both CD4+ and CD8+ blood T cells between baseline and week 6. After ivuxolimab, more expanded clones were found on average in CD8+ T cells than in CD4+ T cells.

The V end loses 2 bases and the J end loses 6 bases, and a stretch of 8 bases separates them. The germline V gene encodes CDR1 WNHNN and CDR2 SYGVQD (reference sequence). The CDR3 numbers 13 residues from cysteine through phenylalanine. Of all the DNA, just the CDR3 is kept, 39 bases in frame from base 1. Turning to this clone: What this receptor recognizes is not known. Nothing much larger sits one base from this clone, and base qualities are not available.

To sequence the TCRbeta CDR3 region, genomic DNA was isolated from the sorted cells. TCRbeta CDR3 regions were sequenced using the immunoSEQ Assay. Entries here come from immuneACCESS through TCRdb and include only in-frame sequences with V and J called. Some clones fail to appear in such tables; in the studies checked, an unresolved V gene covers under half of the shortfall, and the cause of the remainder is unknown. The sample data list around 53,000 clones, and approximately 91% of these were observed just once. The ten largest clones represent less than 0.75% of the sample. The trial excluded patients who had a history of autoimmune disease or who were on systemic immunosuppression. Peripheral blood for TCR sequencing was collected from all dose cohorts at baseline, on cycle 4 day 1, and on cycle 7 day 1. Samples came from an open-label, multicenter, first-in-human phase I dose-escalation trial of ivuxolimab. Adults with locally advanced or metastatic head and neck squamous cell, hepatocellular, melanoma or renal cell carcinoma were enrolled in the trial. Before TCR sequencing, CD4+ and CD8+ T cells were separately sorted from peripheral blood.

Sample: CD4+ or CD8+ T cells sorted from blood, taken in a trial of the OX40 agonist ivuxolimab. This sequence originates from an adult with an advanced solid tumor such as melanoma, head and neck, liver or kidney cancer. This chain is built from TRBV10-1 and TRBJ1-5; TRBD1 is perhaps the D gene, given 5 matching bases. The DNA reads as follows: TGCGCCAGCAGTGAGGCAGGGAGTCAGCCCCAGCATTTT. Its protein reads: CASSEAGSQPQHF.